This T cell receptor beta chain was identified during a study of blood T cell repertoires in COVID-19. V was clipped by 10 bases and J by 1 base, with 11 bases between them. CDR1 and CDR2 (germline): MNHNY, SVGAGI (reference sequence). This CDR3 is built from 13 residues. Produced via immunoSEQ multiplex PCR; TCRdb's table is partial and in-frame only. Found here are approximately 89,000 clones, approximately 80% of them singletons; the top ten hold around 20%. The TCR originated in a human donor in a cohort sampled during active COVID-19. Sequencing was done on a sample of peripheral blood. The chain uses TRBV6-6 and TRBJ2-1; a weak D match, TRBD2 (5 bases). CDR3 amino acids: CATGSRSYNEQFF. CDR3 DNA: TGTGCCACGGGGAGTAGGTCCTACAATGAGCAGTTCTTC.